This T cell receptor (beta chain) was profiled in a study of regulatory T cells in long-lasting Graves disease. Libraries of TCR beta came from iRepertoire HTBI primers plus Arm-PCR of CDR3 regions. From the multiplex PCR reads, TCRdb called clonotypes with MiXCR, one entry per CDR3 protein. This sample has approximately 230,000 distinct CDR3 sequences; 15% to 20% occur once, and the top ten carry approximately 24%. As to time point: newly diagnosed GD, antithyroid drugs for less than 3 months. There was RNA extracted from PBMCs, and the TCR library was made from it. CDR3 length: 15 amino acids. The germline gives CDR1 DFQATT, CDR2 SNEGSKA (reference sequence). The V and J ends lost 2 bases and 0 bases respectively, with 12 bases between them. This clonotype was detected only a few times.

This sequence was found in a female donor with Graves disease. Sequenced material: peripheral blood mononuclear cells (PBMCs), taken at new diagnosis, from a patient treated with antithyroid drugs. The rearrangement joins TRBV20-1 to TRBJ2-3; D gene unclear. As DNA, the CDR3 is TGCAGTGCTAGAATAAGCGCCTCTAGCACAGATACGCAGTATTTT. It encodes CSARISASSTDTQYF.